This T cell receptor beta chain was observed in a study of early T cells in non-severe SARS-CoV-2 infection. Overall study context: Whole-blood bulk RNA, unsorted, was sequenced, and chains were unpaired. Study observations and caveats: VDJdb matching favored anti-spike CD8 responses, missing private and CD4 specificities.

This clonotype was seen only a few times. Its matching antigen is unknown. TCRdb ran MiXCR on the 5' RACE reads and lists one entry per CDR3 protein. The sample contains fewer than 30,000 distinct CDR3 sequences, 5% to 6.5% of which appear only once. This CDR3 has 12 amino acids. V dropped 0 bases and J dropped 8 bases, with 8 bases sitting between them. CDR1 and CDR2 from the germline V gene are GTSNPN and SVGIG (reference sequence). The V and J genes are TRBV30 and TRBJ2-1; D uncertain. This clonotype originated in an adult who was a healthcare worker with PCR-confirmed SARS-CoV-2 infection or an uninfected control (not recorded which). Sequencing used whole blood. The CDR3 DNA follows: TGTGCCTGGAGTGTAGCCACGGATGAGCAGTTCTTC. As protein: CAWSVATDEQFF.